This T cell receptor (beta chain) was sequenced during a study of early T cells in non-severe SARS-CoV-2 infection. Study-wide background: Investigators sequenced bulk RNA drawn from unsorted whole blood, and chains remained unpaired.

The V gene's germline CDR1 is SGHTA and CDR2 FQGNSA. The CDR3 extends over 13 amino acids. V lost 1 base to trimming and J lost 4 bases, with 8 bases between them. Attached unique molecular identifiers marked individual cDNA molecules. TCRdb itself ran the 5' RACE reads through MiXCR, one entry per CDR3 protein. The table has around 89,000 distinct CDR3 sequences, roughly 14% seen once; the top ten hold about 0.58%. The source material was whole blood. The V and J genes are TRBV7-2 and TRBJ2-7; D uncertain. The receptor was isolated from an adult who was a healthcare worker with PCR-confirmed SARS-CoV-2 infection or an uninfected control (not recorded which). CDR3 sequence (DNA): TGTGCCAGCAGCTTAGAACCCGGATACGAGCAGTACGTC. Its translation is CASSLEPGYEQYV.